This entry describes one T cell receptor beta chain. As processed by the authors: The assay estimated nucleated cells by amplifying reference gene primers. Some clones are missing from TCRdb's copy, which holds only in-frame ones; the method was immunoSEQ multiplex PCR. The V and J calls and clone size were taken over from that table, and D and trimming were inferred from the DNA. The data show about 120,000 clones, with around 87% seen just once and 7.6% held by the top ten. CDR3 length: 14 amino acids. Trimming removed 5 bases from V and 6 bases from J; junction bases left unmatched: 11. From germline, CDR1 is SQVTM and CDR2 ANQGSEA. This record belongs to a study of blood T cell repertoires in COVID-19. In the study overall: From T cells, B-cell-depleted T cells, or PBMCs came the material, which was cDNA or gDNA.

The receptor was isolated from a man between 50 and 59 years old with acute or convalescent COVID-19. This chain uses TRBV29-1 with TRBJ1-2; TRBD1 matches at 8 bases. The specimen was peripheral blood. CDR3 region: CSVTLRTGLDGYTF. CDR3 coding DNA: TGCAGCGTTACCCTAAGGACAGGGCTCGATGGCTACACCTTC. Supplemented by reference TRBV29-1 and TRBJ1-2, the full variable domain reads SAVISQKPSRDICQRGTSLTIQCQVDSQVTMMFWYRQQPGQSLTLIATANQGSEATYESGFVIDKFPISRPNLTFSTLTVSNMSPEDSSIYLCSVTLRTGLDGYTFGSGTRLTVV.